This T cell receptor beta chain is drawn from a study of T cell repertoires in cytomegalovirus infection. Across the whole study: Peptides in the study included HLA-C-restricted and HLA-B-restricted CMV epitopes.

MiXCR, run by TCRdb on the reads, gives a single entry per CDR3 protein. The sample lists fewer than 85,000 distinct CDR3 sequences, around half seen once, with 85% to 95% in the top ten. Details on this clonotype: No antigen is known for it.

The germline CDR1 and CDR2 sequences are SEHNR and FQNEAQ (reference sequence). This CDR3 is 15 amino acids long. With 4 bases clipped from V and 5 bases from J, the junction kept 4 bases outside the gene matches. The receptor's source is a human donor in good health (CMV status not recorded). Some clones in this sample may be carry-over from other donors' samples. The sample in question was CD8+ T cells from cultured PBMCs, obtained from culture after CMV antigen stimulation. This rearrangement joins TRBV7-9 to TRBJ2-3, with TRBD2 matching over 12 bases. This CDR3 reads CASSSTSGSLDTQYF. In nucleotides, the CDR3 is TGTGCCAGCAGCTCGACTAGCGGGAGCCTAGATACGCAGTATTTT.